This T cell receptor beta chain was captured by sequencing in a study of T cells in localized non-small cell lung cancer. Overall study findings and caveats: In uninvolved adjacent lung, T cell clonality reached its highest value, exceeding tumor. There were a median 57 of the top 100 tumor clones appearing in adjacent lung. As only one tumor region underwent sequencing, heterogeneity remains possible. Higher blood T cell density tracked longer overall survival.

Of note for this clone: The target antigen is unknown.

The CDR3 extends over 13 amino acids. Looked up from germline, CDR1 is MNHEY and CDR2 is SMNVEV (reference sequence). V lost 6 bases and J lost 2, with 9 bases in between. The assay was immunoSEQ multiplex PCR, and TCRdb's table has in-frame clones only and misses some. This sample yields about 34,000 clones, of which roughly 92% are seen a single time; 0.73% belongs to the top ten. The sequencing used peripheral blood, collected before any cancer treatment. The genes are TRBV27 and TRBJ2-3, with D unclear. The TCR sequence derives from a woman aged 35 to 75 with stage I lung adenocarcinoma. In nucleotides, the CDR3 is TGTGCCAGCAGCAGTCTCTTCACAGATACGCAGTATTTT. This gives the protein CASSSLFTDTQYF.